This T cell receptor (beta chain) appears in the sequencing data of a study of T-cell memory formation after mild COVID-19 (dated by TCRdb to the early 2020s). With regard to the full study: TCR sequence clusters from the two donors were largely donor specific. In two donors, T-cell clones that expanded and contracted after mild COVID-19 were followed by sequencing TCRalpha and TCRbeta repertoires longitudinally. Two young, previously healthy adult volunteers, one female and one male, were included in the cohort. What the work shows at the level of the full study, not this receptor alone: Contracting CD4+ clones were located mainly in the CM and EM memory subsets, whereas CD8+ clones were found to be enriched in EMRA. Only two mild cases were covered in the study, and larger cohorts including severe cases with pre-infection samples were considered necessary. Some responding clones were detected in pre-infection memory, suggesting pre-existing cross-reactive memory T cells joined the SARS-CoV-2 response. Balanced CD4/CD8 phenotypes were observed for clones contracting from day 15 to 85, whereas a bias towards CD4+ was observed for a second wave of clones expanding from day 15 to 37. SARS-CoV-2 specificity of the second-wave clones peaking on day 37 was not confirmed.

Turning to this clonotype: Its target antigen remains unknown. No base quality values were provided; no much bigger clone lies one nucleotide off.

Ficoll-Paque density gradient centrifugation was used to isolate PBMCs. V and J are truncated by 1 base and 10 bases respectively, leaving an intervening sequence of 14 bases. The CDR3 covers 13 residues, taking in both the cysteine and the phenylalanine. Just the 39-base CDR3 DNA is kept, in frame starting at base 1. CDR1 SGHKS and CDR2 YYEKEE are derived from the germline V gene (reference sequence). Reads for this sample came from an Illumina NovaSeq 6000. cDNA libraries for TCRalpha and TCRbeta were prepared by 5'RACE using constant-segment primers, with sample barcodes and unique molecular identifiers added. RNA was extracted from every sample with Trizol reagent. Libraries were amplified in two PCR steps, with a second sample barcode and Illumina TruSeq adapters added in the second step. The libraries were sequenced on an Illumina NovaSeq using 2 x 150 bp paired-end reads. Per the source publication's procedure: The reads were demultiplexed and collapsed into UMI-guided consensus sequences using migec v1.2.7. Using mixcr v2.1.11, UMI consensuses were aligned to TRA and TRB V and J templates and then assembled into clonotypes. Expanded or contracted clonotypes were those called significant by both edgeR and NoisET, with noise models trained on biological replicates. For edgeR calls, a false discovery rate-adjusted p below 0.01 and a log2 fold-change threshold of 1 were applied. As an exploratory analysis of dynamics, PCA with hierarchical clustering was applied to max-normalized trajectories of the 1000 most abundant clonotypes. Each responding clone was given a CD4 or CD8 phenotype based on the CD4+ and CD8+ repertoires, which had been sequenced separately. The public reads were reanalyzed by TCRdb: fastp trimming at Q25, MiXCR alignment, in-frame beta chains only. Every distinct CDR3 protein forms one entry, paired with its most common genes and DNA. The V and J calls, along with clone size, are taken from TCRdb and not from the paper's own processing. The sample has more than 350,000 distinct CDR3 sequences on record, about 15% of them singletons. The ten largest account for under 25% of the sample.

The chain couples TRBV5-5 to TRBJ1-1; matching of 5 bases hints at TRBD1 as the D gene. Sequencing was done on a sample of PBMCs or a T cell subset sorted from them (not recorded which). The TCR originated in a man between 18 and 35 years old who had mild COVID-19 (a few samples of this study predate the infection). The sample titles of this study are shuffled in the database, so cell type and time point are left out; the donor was told from shared clones. The CDR3 corresponds to CASSLSPDGGAFF. The DNA reads TGTGCCAGCAGCTTGAGCCCTGATGGGGGAGCTTTCTTT. Beyond the CDR3, the reference TRBV5-5 and TRBJ1-1 genes provide the residues; the full variable domain reads: DAGVTQSPTHLIKTRGQQVTLRCSPISGHKSVSWYQQVLGQGPQFIFQYYEKEERGRGNFPDRFSARQFPNYSSELNVNALLLGDSALYLCASSLSPDGGAFFGQGTRLTVV.